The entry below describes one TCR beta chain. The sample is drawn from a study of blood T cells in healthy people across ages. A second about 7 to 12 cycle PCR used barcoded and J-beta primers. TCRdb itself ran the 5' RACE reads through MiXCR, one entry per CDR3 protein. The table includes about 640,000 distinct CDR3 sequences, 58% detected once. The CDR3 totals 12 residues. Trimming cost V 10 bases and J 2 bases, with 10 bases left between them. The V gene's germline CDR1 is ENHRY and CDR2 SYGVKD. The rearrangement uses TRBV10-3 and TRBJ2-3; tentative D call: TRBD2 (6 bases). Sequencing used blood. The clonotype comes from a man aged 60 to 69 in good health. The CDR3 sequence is CATTGDTDTQYF. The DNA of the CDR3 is TGTGCCACAACGGGGGACACAGATACGCAGTATTTT.